A selection of T cell receptor beta chains follows, all from one sample in a study of blood T cell repertoires in COVID-19. Only in-frame clones appear in the TCRdb table, and some are missing; sequencing was by immunoSEQ multiplex PCR. The table has around 150,000 clones, around 83% seen once; the top ten hold 8.3%. The sample consisted of peripheral blood. Every receptor here comes from a woman aged 55-69 years with COVID-19, enrolled during active disease. Both conserved end residues are part of each CDR3. Fields, in order: CDR3 DNA, CDR3 protein, clone size, V gene, D gene, J gene. D genes are given only for firm matches. Expanded clones get a size class; other rows say once, few or many, or leave the size out.

CDR3nt: TGTGCCATCAGTGAGGAACTAGGGAACATGAACACTGAAGCTTTCTTT; CDR3aa: CAISEELGNMNTEAFF; abundance: NA; v_gene: TRBV10-3; d_gene: NA; j_gene: TRBJ1-1
CDR3nt: TGTGCCAGCAGTTACACACTAAATCAGCCCCAGCATTTT; CDR3aa: CASSYTLNQPQHF; abundance: NA; v_gene: TRBV6-5; d_gene: NA; j_gene: TRBJ1-5
CDR3nt: TGTGCCAGCAGATACAGGGGTACAGATACGCAGTATTTT; CDR3aa: CASRYRGTDTQYF; abundance: NA; v_gene: TRBV6-5; d_gene: TRBD1; j_gene: TRBJ2-3
CDR3nt: TGTGCCAGCAGCCAAGAGACAGGGAATCAGCCCCAGCATTTT; CDR3aa: CASSQETGNQPQHF; abundance: NA; v_gene: TRBV4-2; d_gene: TRBD1; j_gene: TRBJ1-5
CDR3nt: TGTGCCAGCAGTGTACAAGCGAACTATGGCTACACCTTC; CDR3aa: CASSVQANYGYTF; abundance: NA; v_gene: TRBV2; d_gene: NA; j_gene: TRBJ1-2
CDR3nt: TGTGCCATCAGGCTACGAGCGGGCCCTAGCACAGATACGCAGTATTTT; CDR3aa: CAIRLRAGPSTDTQYF; abundance: NA; v_gene: TRBV10-3; d_gene: NA; j_gene: TRBJ2-3
CDR3nt: TGTGCCAGCAGCTTACAACGGGAGAACACCGGGGAGCTGTTTTTT; CDR3aa: CASSLQRENTGELFF; abundance: NA; v_gene: TRBV7-3; d_gene: NA; j_gene: TRBJ2-2
CDR3nt: TGTGCCAGCAGCCGGTCCGGACAGAGCTCTGGGGCCAACGTCCTGACTTTC; CDR3aa: CASSRSGQSSGANVLTF; abundance: NA; v_gene: TRBV3-1/TRBV3-2; d_gene: NA; j_gene: TRBJ2-6
CDR3nt: TGTGCCAGCAGCTTAGAACAGATCTATGGCTACACCTTC; CDR3aa: CASSLEQIYGYTF; abundance: NA; v_gene: TRBV7-8; d_gene: NA; j_gene: TRBJ1-2
CDR3nt: TGTGCCAGCAGCGTAGGACCCCGGGATGAGCAGTTCTTC; CDR3aa: CASSVGPRDEQFF; abundance: NA; v_gene: TRBV9; d_gene: NA; j_gene: TRBJ2-1
CDR3nt: TGTGCCAGCAGCCAAGAAAGGAGCGGGAGGGACGAGCAGTACTTC; CDR3aa: CASSQERSGRDEQYF; abundance: few; v_gene: TRBV3-1/TRBV3-2; d_gene: TRBD2; j_gene: TRBJ2-7
CDR3nt: TGTGCCAGCAGCCAAGAATCCAGGGCAAACTATGGCTACACCTTC; CDR3aa: CASSQESRANYGYTF; abundance: NA; v_gene: TRBV3-1/TRBV3-2; d_gene: NA; j_gene: TRBJ1-2
CDR3nt: TGTGCCAGTATTTCGGGGGCAACTAATGAAAAACTGTTTTTT; CDR3aa: CASISGATNEKLFF; abundance: NA; v_gene: TRBV19; d_gene: NA; j_gene: TRBJ1-4
CDR3nt: TGTGCCAGCAGTTACTCGAACAGGGGCAATCAGCCCCAGCATTTT; CDR3aa: CASSYSNRGNQPQHF; abundance: NA; v_gene: TRBV6-5; d_gene: NA; j_gene: TRBJ1-5
CDR3nt: TGTGCCAGCAGTTTGAGCGGGAGGCTTCCCTACGAGCAGTACTTC; CDR3aa: CASSLSGRLPYEQYF; abundance: NA; v_gene: TRBV27; d_gene: TRBD2; j_gene: TRBJ2-7
CDR3nt: TGTGCCAGCAGCTTGGGGGCGGGAGCGGACACCGGGGAGCTGTTTTTT; CDR3aa: CASSLGAGADTGELFF; abundance: NA; v_gene: TRBV5-4; d_gene: TRBD2; j_gene: TRBJ2-2
CDR3nt: TGCGCCAGCAGCCTTTACACCAGCACAGATACGCAGTATTTT; CDR3aa: CASSLYTSTDTQYF; abundance: NA; v_gene: TRBV4-1; d_gene: NA; j_gene: TRBJ2-3
CDR3nt: TGTGCCAGCAGCCAAGTACAGGGTTTGAGTGGCTACACCTTC; CDR3aa: CASSQVQGLSGYTF; abundance: few; v_gene: TRBV3-1/TRBV3-2; d_gene: NA; j_gene: TRBJ1-2
CDR3nt: TGCGCCAGCAGCCGGCAGGGGGAGGCGTACAATGAGCAGTTCTTC; CDR3aa: CASSRQGEAYNEQFF; abundance: NA; v_gene: TRBV5-1; d_gene: NA; j_gene: TRBJ2-1
CDR3nt: TGTGCCACCGAGGGGGACTATGGCTACACCTTC; CDR3aa: CATEGDYGYTF; abundance: once; v_gene: TRBV24-1; d_gene: NA; j_gene: TRBJ1-2
CDR3nt: TGTGCCAGCCGCCAAAGGGAGAAAGAAAAACTGTTTTTT; CDR3aa: CASRQREKEKLFF; abundance: few; v_gene: TRBV13; d_gene: NA; j_gene: TRBJ1-4
CDR3nt: TGTGCCAGCAGGTCGACAGACAACTATGGCTACACCTTC; CDR3aa: CASRSTDNYGYTF; abundance: NA; v_gene: TRBV27; d_gene: NA; j_gene: TRBJ1-2